This T cell receptor (beta chain) comes out of a study of blood T cells in healthy people across ages. The table lists this clonotype with a few counts. The target antigen is unknown. Peripheral blood was drawn, roughly 10 milliliters per donor. Together with a sample-barcoded 5' primer, a J-beta primer mix was included in a second PCR lasting about 7 to 11 cycles. Using its own MiXCR run on the 5' RACE reads, TCRdb lists one record per CDR3 protein. The data hold some 780,000 distinct CDR3 sequences, with roughly three fifths observed a single time. Findings and caveats of the study: Without sorted subsets, naive and antigen-experienced compartments could not be conclusively compared. Diversity was estimated from one million T cells, and these estimates were considered underestimates. Expanded clonotype shifts may have been confounded, as the donors had an unknown CMV status.

Sequencing was done on a sample of blood. This sequence was found in a man aged 35 to 55 in good health.

The CDR3 sequence: CASSLGRDFGLSSYNEQFF. Here the CDR3 DNA reads TGCGCCAGCAGCTTGGGAAGAGACTTTGGACTGAGCTCCTACAATGAGCAGTTCTTC. The rearrangement joins TRBV5-1 to TRBJ2-1, with a weak D call TRBD2 (5 bases). This CDR3 spans 19 amino acids. V was cut by 0 bases and J by 0 bases, with 19 bases left in between. CDR1 is SGHRS, CDR2 YFSETQ, per germline.